One and the same sample provided the 13 T cell receptor beta chains below, sequenced in a study of blood T cell repertoires in COVID-19. Measured with immunoSEQ multiplex PCR; TCRdb has only the in-frame clones, and not every one. This repertoire shows over 120,000 clones, around nine tenths found once; its top ten account for approximately 9%. Sequenced sample: peripheral blood. These receptors came from a woman in her forties or fifties with active or convalescent COVID-19.

The chain recombines TRBV29-1 with TRBJ1-1; 10 positions match TRBD1. The CDR3 spans 16 residues. The V and J ends lost 4 bases and 5 bases, in that order; junction bases with no gene match: 13. Germline V gives CDR1 SQVTM, CDR2 ANQGSEA. As DNA, the CDR3 is TGCAGCGTTGGTCCCGGGACAGGGGCGATAGAGACTGAAGCTTTCTTT. It yields the protein CSVGPGTGAIETEAFF.

The J gene is TRBJ2-3, the V gene TRBV4-2; 7 bases line up with TRBD2. The CDR3 runs 16 residues. Per germline, CDR1 LGHNA and CDR2 YNFKEQ. V lost 1 base, J lost 1 base, and 5 bases stayed unmatched. The CDR3 sequence is CASSQGGGKGTDTQYF. For the CDR3, the DNA is TGTGCCAGCAGCCAAGGGGGGGGTAAGGGCACAGATACGCAGTATTTT.

The rearrangement uses TRBV7-6 and TRBJ2-7; tentative D call: TRBD2 (5 bases). Germline CDR1 and CDR2: SGHVS and FNYEAQ. Trimming took 0 bases from V and 0 from J, leaving 9 bases between them. This CDR3 region has 15 residues. CDR3 residues: CASSLAGGSSYEQYF. The CDR3 DNA follows: TGTGCCAGCAGCTTAGCGGGTGGGAGCTCCTACGAGCAGTACTTC.

The chain couples TRBV10-3 to TRBJ1-1; no firm D call. Trimming removed 0 bases at V and 1 base at J, with 6 bases between. This CDR3 has 14 amino acids. Germline V CDR1 and CDR2: ENHRY, SYGVKD. The chain's CDR3 is CAISESAGNTEAFF. In DNA form, the CDR3 reads TGTGCCATCAGTGAGTCTGCGGGGAACACTGAAGCTTTCTTT.

The chain joins TRBV9 to TRBJ2-5; 7 nucleotides agree with TRBD2. The CDR3 runs 16 residues. V gave up 0 bases and J gave up 4 bases; unmatched junction bases: 9. The germline CDR1 and CDR2 sequences are SGDLS and YYNGEE. This CDR3 is CASSVDGGSGSETQYF. The DNA of the CDR3 is TGTGCCAGCAGCGTAGACGGGGGGAGTGGGTCAGAGACCCAGTACTTC. Drawing the rest from reference TRBV9 and TRBJ2-5, the complete variable domain is DSGVTQTPKHLITATGQRVTLRCSPRSGDLSVYWYQQSLDQGLQFLIQYYNGEERAKGNILERFSAQQFPDLHSELNLSSLELGDSALYFCASSVDGGSGSETQYFGPGTRLLVL.

V is TRBV15 and J is TRBJ1-2; tentative D call: TRBD1 (5 bases). This CDR3 has 17 amino acids. The V gene lost 0 bases and the J gene lost 8 bases, with 22 bases spanning the gap. Germline V gene sequence: CDR1 LNHNV, CDR2 YYDKDF (reference sequence). The CDR3 DNA reads TGTGCCACCAGCAGAGATGCTACCGGGACCTTAGCGGGAGGCTACACCTTC. This codes for CATSRDATGTLAGGYTF.

V is TRBV6-6 and J is TRBJ1-2; 7 positions agree with TRBD1. The germline V gene has CDR1 MNHNY and CDR2 SVGAGI (reference sequence). With V trimmed by 6 bases and J by 8 bases, 6 bases remained unmatched. The CDR3 is 12 amino acids. The CDR3 loop reads CASRTGTGGYTF. The CDR3, as DNA: TGTGCCAGCAGGACAGGGACGGGAGGCTACACCTTC.

The V call is TRBV9, the J call TRBJ2-1; D is possibly TRBD2 (5 bases). This CDR3 has 13 residues. CDR1 is SGDLS and CDR2 is YYNGEE in the germline V gene. Between the trimmed V and J ends, which lost 3 bases and 5 bases, there was a span of 9 bases. CDR3 loop: CASSGVGDNEQFF. The CDR3 nucleotides read TGTGCCAGCAGCGGTGTGGGAGACAATGAGCAGTTCTTC.

As concerns this clone: This sample also contains other DNA sequences that code for the same CDR3. V usage is TRBV30 and J usage is TRBJ1-5; possibly TRBD1 for D (6 bases). CDR1 GTSNPN and CDR2 SVGIG come from the germline V gene (reference sequence). The length of the CDR3 is 14 residues. V lost 0 bases to trimming and J lost 4 bases, with 10 bases between them. Here the CDR3 DNA reads TGTGCCTGGAGTGTATCAGGGGATAATCAGCCCCAGCATTTT. This sequence encodes CAWSVSGDNQPQHF. The whole variable domain, filled in from reference TRBV30 and TRBJ1-5, reads SQTIHQWPATLVQPVGSPLSLECTVEGTSNPNLYWYRQAAGRGLQLLFYSVGIGQISSEVPQNLSASRPQDRQFILSSKKLLLSDSGFYLCAWSVSGDNQPQHFGDGTRLSIL.

This sequence joins TRBV10-3 and TRBJ1-1, with 7 bases matching TRBD1. The CDR3 is 15 amino acids. Germline CDR1 ENHRY, CDR2 SYGVKD. Losses at the gene ends were 5 bases for V and 5 bases for J; bases not matched to a gene: 11. CDR3 bases: TGTGCCATCAGTAAGACAGGGAAGGAGGGTACTGAAGCTTTCTTT. Its translation is CAISKTGKEGTEAFF.

The V and J genes are TRBV10-3 and TRBJ1-6, with TRBD1 matching over 9 bases. The CDR3 extends over 16 amino acids. The ends lost 6 bases at V and 5 bases at J; junction bases unmatched: 8. Germline values: CDR1 ENHRY, CDR2 SYGVKD. CDR3 residues: CAIRPGQGGNNSPLHF. The CDR3 DNA reads as TGTGCCATCAGACCGGGACAGGGCGGGAATAATTCACCCCTCCACTTT.

The chain uses TRBV18 and TRBJ2-1, with TRBD2 matching over 10 bases. With 6 bases clipped from V and 5 bases from J, the junction kept 7 bases outside the gene matches. Germline loops: CDR1 KGHSH, CDR2 LQKENI. The CDR3 extends over 15 amino acids. CDR3 sequence reads: CASSPTSGVDNEQFF. The CDR3 DNA follows: TGTGCCAGCTCCCCTACTAGCGGGGTTGACAATGAGCAGTTCTTC.

The V and J genes are TRBV9 and TRBJ1-3; D is possibly TRBD1 (5 bases). V was shortened by 3 bases and J by 0 bases, with 16 bases between the two germline ends. This CDR3 region has 17 residues. CDR1 and CDR2 from the germline V gene are SGDLS and YYNGEE. DNA for the CDR3: TGTGCCAGCAGCGAAACTGCTTTTGACAGCTCTGGAAACACCATATATTTT. Translating it yields CASSETAFDSSGNTIYF.